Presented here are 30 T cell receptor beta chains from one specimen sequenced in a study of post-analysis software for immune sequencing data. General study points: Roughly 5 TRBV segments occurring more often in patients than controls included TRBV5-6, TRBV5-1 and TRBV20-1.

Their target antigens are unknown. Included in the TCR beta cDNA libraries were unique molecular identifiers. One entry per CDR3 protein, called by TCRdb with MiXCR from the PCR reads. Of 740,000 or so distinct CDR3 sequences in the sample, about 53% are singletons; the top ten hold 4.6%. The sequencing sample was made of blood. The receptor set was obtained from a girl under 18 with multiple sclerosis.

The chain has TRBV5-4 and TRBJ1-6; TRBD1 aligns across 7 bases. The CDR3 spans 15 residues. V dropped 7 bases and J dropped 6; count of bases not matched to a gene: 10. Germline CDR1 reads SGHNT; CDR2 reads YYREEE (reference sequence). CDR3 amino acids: CASGLRQGSNSPLHF. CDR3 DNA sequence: TGTGCCAGCGGGTTACGACAGGGAAGTAATTCACCCCTCCACTTT.

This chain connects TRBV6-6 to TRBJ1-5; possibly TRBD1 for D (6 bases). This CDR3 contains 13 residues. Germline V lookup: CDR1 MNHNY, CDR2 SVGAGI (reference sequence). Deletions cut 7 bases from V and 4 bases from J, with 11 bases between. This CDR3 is CASMQGLNQPQHF. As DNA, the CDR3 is TGTGCCAGCATGCAGGGGTTGAATCAGCCCCAGCATTTT.

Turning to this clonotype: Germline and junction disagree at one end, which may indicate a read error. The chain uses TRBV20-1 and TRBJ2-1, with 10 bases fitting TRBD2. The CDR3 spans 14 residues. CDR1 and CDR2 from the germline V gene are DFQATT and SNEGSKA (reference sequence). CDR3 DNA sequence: TGCAGTGCGACCGGGACTAGCGCCTACAGTGAGCAGTTCTTC. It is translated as CSATGTSAYSEQFF.

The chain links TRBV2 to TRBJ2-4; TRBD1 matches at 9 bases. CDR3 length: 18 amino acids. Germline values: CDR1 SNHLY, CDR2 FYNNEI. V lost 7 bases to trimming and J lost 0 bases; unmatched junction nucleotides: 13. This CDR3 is CASNEHSGQGLAKNIQYF. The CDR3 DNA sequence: TGTGCCAGCAACGAACATTCGGGACAGGGTCTAGCCAAAAACATTCAGTACTTC. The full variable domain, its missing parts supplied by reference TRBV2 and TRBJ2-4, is EPEVTQTPSHQVTQMGQEVILRCVPISNHLYFYWYRQILGQKVEFLVSFYNNEISEKSEIFDDQFSVERPDGSNFTLKIRSTKLEDSAMYFCASNEHSGQGLAKNIQYFGAGTRLSVL.

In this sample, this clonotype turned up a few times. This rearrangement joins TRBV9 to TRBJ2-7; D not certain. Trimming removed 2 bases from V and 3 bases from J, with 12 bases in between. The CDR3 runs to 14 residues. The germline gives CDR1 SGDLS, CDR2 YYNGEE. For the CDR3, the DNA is TGTGCCAGCAGCGTCGCAACACCCAGCTACGAGCAGTACTTC. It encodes CASSVATPSYEQYF.

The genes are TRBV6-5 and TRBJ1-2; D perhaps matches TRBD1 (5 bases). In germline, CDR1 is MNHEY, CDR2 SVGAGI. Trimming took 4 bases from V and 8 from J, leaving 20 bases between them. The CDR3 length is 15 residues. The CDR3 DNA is TGTGCCAGCAGTTCTACAACCGGACACCACTCCGGCTACACCTTC. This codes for CASSSTTGHHSGYTF.

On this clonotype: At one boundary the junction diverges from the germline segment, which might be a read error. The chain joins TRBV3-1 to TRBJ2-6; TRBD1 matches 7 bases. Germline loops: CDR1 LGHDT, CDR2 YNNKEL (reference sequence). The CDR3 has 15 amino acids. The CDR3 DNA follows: TGTGCCAGCGGACGACAGGGCTCTGGGGCCAACGTCCCGACTTTC. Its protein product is CASGRQGSGANVPTF.

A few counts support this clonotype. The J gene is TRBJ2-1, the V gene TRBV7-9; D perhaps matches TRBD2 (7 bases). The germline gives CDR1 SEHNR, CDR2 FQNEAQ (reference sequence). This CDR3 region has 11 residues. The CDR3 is CAKGGATEQFF. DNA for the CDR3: TGTGCTAAGGGGGGGGCGACTGAGCAGTTCTTC.

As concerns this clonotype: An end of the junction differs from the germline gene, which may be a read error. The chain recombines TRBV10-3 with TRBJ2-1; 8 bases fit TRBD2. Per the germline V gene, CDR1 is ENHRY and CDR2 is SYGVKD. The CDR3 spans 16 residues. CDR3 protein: CAVSESSGGLRYEQFF. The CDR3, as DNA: TGTGCCGTCAGTGAGTCATCGGGGGGGCTCCGATATGAGCAGTTCTTC.

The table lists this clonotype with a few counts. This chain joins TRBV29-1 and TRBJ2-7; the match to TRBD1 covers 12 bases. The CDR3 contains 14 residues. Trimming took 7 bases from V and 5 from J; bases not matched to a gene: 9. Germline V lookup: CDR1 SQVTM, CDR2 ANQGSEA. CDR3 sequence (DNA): TGCAGCGCCTCCGGGACAGGGGGCTTGGACGAGCAGTACTTC. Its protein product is CSASGTGGLDEQYF.

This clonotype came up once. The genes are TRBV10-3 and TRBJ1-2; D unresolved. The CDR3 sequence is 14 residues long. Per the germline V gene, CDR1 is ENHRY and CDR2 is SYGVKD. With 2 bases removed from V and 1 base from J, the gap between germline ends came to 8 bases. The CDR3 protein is CAISEPQHNYGYTF. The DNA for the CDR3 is TGTGCCATCAGTGAGCCACAGCATAACTATGGCTACACCTTC.

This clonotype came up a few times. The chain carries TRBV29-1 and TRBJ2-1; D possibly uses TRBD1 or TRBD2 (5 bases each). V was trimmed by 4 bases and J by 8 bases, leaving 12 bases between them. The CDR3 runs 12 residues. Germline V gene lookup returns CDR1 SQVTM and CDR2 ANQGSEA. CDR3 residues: CSVGDPLYEQFF. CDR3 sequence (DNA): TGCAGCGTTGGGGACCCCCTCTATGAGCAGTTCTTC.

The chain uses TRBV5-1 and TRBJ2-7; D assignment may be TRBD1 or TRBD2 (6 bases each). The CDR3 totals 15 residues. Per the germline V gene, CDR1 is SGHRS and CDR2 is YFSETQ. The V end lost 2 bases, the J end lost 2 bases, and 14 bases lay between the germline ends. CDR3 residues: CASSFGQGRTYEQYF. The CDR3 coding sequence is TGCGCCAGCAGCTTTGGGCAGGGGAGGACCTACGAGCAGTACTTC.

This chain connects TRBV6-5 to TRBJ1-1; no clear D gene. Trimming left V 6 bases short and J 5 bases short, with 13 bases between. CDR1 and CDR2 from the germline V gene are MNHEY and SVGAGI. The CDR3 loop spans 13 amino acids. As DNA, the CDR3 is TGTGCCAGCAGCCCGCATTATAAGACTGAAGCTTTCTTT. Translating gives CASSPHYKTEAFF.

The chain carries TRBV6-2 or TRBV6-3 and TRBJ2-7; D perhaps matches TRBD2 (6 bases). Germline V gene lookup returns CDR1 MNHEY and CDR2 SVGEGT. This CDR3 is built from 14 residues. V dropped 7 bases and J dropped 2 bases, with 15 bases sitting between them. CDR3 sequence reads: CASTTTTRAYEQYF. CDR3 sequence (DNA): TGTGCCAGCACCACAACGACTAGGGCCTACGAGCAGTACTTC.

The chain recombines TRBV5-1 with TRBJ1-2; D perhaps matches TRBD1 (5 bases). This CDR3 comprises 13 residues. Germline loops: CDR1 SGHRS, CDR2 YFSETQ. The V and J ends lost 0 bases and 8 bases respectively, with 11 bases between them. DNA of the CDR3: TGCGCCAGCAGCTTGGAACCAGGGCTGGGCTACACCTTC. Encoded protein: CASSLEPGLGYTF.

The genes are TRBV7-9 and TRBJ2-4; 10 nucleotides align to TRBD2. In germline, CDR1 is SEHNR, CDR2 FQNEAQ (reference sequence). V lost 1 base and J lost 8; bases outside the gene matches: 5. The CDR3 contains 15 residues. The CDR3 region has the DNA TGTGCCAGCAGCTTAGGTAGCGGGGGGATGGACATTCAGTACTTC. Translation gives CASSLGSGGMDIQYF.

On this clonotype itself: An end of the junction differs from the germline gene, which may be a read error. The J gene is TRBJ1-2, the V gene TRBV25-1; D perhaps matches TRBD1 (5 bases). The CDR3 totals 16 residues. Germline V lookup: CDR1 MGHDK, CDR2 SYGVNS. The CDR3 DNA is TGTGCCAGCGGTGAATCTTATCGGGGGTTGGACTATGGCTACACCTTC. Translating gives CASGESYRGLDYGYTF.

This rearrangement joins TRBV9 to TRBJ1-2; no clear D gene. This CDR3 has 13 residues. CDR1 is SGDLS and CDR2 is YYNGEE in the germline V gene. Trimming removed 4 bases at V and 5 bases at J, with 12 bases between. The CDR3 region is CASSLDTEYGYTF. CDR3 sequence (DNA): TGTGCCAGCAGCCTAGACACGGAATATGGCTACACCTTC. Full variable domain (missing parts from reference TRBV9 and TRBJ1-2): DSGVTQTPKHLITATGQRVTLRCSPRSGDLSVYWYQQSLDQGLQFLIQYYNGEERAKGNILERFSAQQFPDLHSELNLSSLELGDSALYFCASSLDTEYGYTFGSGTRLTVV.

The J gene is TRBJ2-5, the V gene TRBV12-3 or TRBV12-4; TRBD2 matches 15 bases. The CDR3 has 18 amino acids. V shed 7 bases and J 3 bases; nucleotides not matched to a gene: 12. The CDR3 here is CASKPGLAGGLTKETQYF. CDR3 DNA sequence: TGTGCCAGCAAACCGGGACTAGCGGGAGGCCTGACCAAAGAGACCCAGTACTTC.

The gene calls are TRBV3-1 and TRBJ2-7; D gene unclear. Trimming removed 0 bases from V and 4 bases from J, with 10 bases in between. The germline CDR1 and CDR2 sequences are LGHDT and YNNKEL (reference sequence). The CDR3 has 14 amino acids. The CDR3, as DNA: TGTGCCAGCAGCCAAGATTATACGGTGTACGAGCAGTACTTC. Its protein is CASSQDYTVYEQYF.

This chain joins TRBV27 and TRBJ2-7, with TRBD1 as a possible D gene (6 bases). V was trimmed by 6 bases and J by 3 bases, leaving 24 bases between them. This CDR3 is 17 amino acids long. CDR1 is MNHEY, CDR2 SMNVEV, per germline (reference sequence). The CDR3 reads CASRHVQGQGISYEQYF. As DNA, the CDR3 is TGTGCCAGCAGGCACGTTCAGGGGCAAGGCATTAGCTACGAGCAGTACTTC.

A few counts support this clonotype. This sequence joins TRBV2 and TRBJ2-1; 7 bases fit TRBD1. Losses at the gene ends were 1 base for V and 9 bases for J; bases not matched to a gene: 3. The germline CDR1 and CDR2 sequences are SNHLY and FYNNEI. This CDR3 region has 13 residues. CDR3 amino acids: CASSEEGAGEQFF. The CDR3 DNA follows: TGTGCCAGCAGTGAAGAGGGGGCGGGTGAGCAGTTCTTC.

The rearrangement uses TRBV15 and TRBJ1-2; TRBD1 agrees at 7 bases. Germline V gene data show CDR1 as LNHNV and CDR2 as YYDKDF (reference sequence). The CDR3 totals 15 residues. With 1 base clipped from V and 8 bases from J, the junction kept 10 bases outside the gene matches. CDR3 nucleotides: TGTGCCACCAGCAGAGCCGACAGGGAACCTCGCGGCTACACCTTC. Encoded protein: CATSRADREPRGYTF.

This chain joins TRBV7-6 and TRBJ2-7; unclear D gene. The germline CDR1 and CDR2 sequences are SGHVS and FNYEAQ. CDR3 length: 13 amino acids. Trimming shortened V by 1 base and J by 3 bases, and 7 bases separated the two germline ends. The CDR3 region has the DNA TGTGCCAGCAGCTTAGTGACCCTCTACGAGCAGTACTTC. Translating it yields CASSLVTLYEQYF.

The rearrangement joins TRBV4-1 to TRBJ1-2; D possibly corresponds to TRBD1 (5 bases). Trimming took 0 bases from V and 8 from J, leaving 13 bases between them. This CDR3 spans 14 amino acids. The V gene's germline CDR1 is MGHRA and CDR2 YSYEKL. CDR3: CASSQDREAGGYTF. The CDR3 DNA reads TGCGCCAGCAGCCAAGACAGGGAGGCGGGCGGCTACACCTTC.

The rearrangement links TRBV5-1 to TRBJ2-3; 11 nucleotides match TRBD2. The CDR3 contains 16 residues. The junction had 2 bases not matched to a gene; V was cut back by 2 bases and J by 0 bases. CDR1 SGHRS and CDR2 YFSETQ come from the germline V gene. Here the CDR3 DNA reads TGCGCCAGCAGCTTAATAGCGGGGGGGAGCACAGATACGCAGTATTTT. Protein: CASSLIAGGSTDTQYF.

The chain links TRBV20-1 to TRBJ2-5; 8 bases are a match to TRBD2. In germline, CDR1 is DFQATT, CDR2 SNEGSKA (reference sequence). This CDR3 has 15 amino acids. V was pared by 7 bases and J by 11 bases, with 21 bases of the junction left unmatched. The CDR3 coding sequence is TGCAGTGTCACACCGGGACTAGGGCTTCTCTATGAGCAGTACTTC. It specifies CSVTPGLGLLYEQYF.

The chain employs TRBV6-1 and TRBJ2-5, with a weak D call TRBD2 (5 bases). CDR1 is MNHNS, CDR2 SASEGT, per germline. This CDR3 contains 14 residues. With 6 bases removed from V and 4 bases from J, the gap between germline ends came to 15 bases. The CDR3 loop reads CASRGSSIGETQYF. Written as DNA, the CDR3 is TGTGCCAGCAGGGGGAGCAGTATCGGAGAGACCCAGTACTTC.

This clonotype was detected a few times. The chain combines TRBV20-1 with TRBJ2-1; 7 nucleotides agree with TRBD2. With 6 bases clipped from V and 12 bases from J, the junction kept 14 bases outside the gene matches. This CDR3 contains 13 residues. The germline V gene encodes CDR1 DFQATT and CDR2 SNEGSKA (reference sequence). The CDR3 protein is CSATGTNPPGQFF. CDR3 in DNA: TGCAGTGCCACCGGGACTAACCCTCCTGGGCAGTTCTTC.